This T cell receptor (beta chain) originates from a study of control samples from healthy donors and cancer patients. CDR1 and CDR2 from the germline V gene are MNHNS and SASEGT. Unmatched junction bases numbered 8, after V lost 0 bases and J lost 4 bases. The CDR3 is 16 residues long. Sequenced by immunoSEQ multiplex PCR; TCRdb stores in-frame clones only, minus some. The table records about 130,000 clones, more than 80% of them present only once. The sequence came from a man aged 40-55 years in good health. The chain combines TRBV6-1 with TRBJ1-2, with 7 bases fitting TRBD1. The sample taken for sequencing was blood. CDR3: CASSEAMGQNFYGYTF. CDR3 coding DNA: TGTGCCAGCAGTGAAGCAATGGGACAGAACTTCTATGGCTACACCTTC.